This passage covers 11 T cell receptor beta chains from one sample sequenced in a study of blood T cell repertoires in COVID-19. TCRdb's table, derived via immunoSEQ multiplex PCR, lists solely in-frame clones and lacks some. The sample carries approximately 360,000 clones, around 89% recorded once. The sequencing input was peripheral blood. The origin of the receptors is a man in his forties with acute or convalescent COVID-19.

V is TRBV7-9 and J is TRBJ2-7, with 8 bases identical to TRBD1. Germline loops: CDR1 SEHNR, CDR2 FQNEAQ (reference sequence). The CDR3 totals 14 residues. Trimming cost V 6 bases and J 5 bases; bases outside gene matches: 9. The CDR3 region is CASRGRTGNHEQYF. The DNA of the CDR3 is TGTGCCAGCAGGGGTAGGACAGGGAACCACGAGCAGTACTTC.

The count of this clone is one. The CDR3 DNA sequence: TGCGCCAGCAGCCGGAGCGGGGCTAGAGATACGCAGTATTTT. Protein product: CASSRSGARDTQYF. The chain uses TRBV5-1 and TRBJ2-3; TRBD2 matches 7 bases. The CDR3 runs to 14 residues. Germline-derived CDR1 and CDR2 are SGHRS and YFSETQ. The trim removed 4 bases at V and 5 bases at J, leaving 7 bases unmatched.

A word on this clone: Other DNA sequences in the same sample also yield this CDR3. V is TRBV27 and J is TRBJ1-4; D not certain. The CDR3 contains 13 residues. V lost 1 base to trimming and J lost 7 bases, with 7 bases between them. Germline V gene lookup returns CDR1 MNHEY and CDR2 SMNVEV (reference sequence). The CDR3 loop reads CASSLWAGEKLFF. CDR3 DNA: TGTGCCAGCAGTTTATGGGCGGGTGAAAAACTGTTTTTT.

CDR3 amino acids: CASSLAQGGLNEQFF. The CDR3, as DNA: TGTGCCAGCAGCTTAGCGCAGGGAGGCTTAAATGAGCAGTTCTTC. The chain carries TRBV7-6 and TRBJ2-1; TRBD2 might be the D (6 bases). CDR3 length: 15 amino acids. Trimming took 0 bases from V and 7 from J, leaving 13 bases between them. The germline V gene has CDR1 SGHVS and CDR2 FNYEAQ.

The rearrangement links TRBV7-2 to TRBJ1-1; the match to TRBD1 covers 7 bases. With 1 base clipped from V and 11 bases from J, the junction kept 10 bases outside the gene matches. This CDR3 is 14 amino acids long. Per the germline V gene, CDR1 is SGHTA and CDR2 is FQGNSA. For the CDR3, the DNA is TGTGCCAGCAGCTTAGATATTTGGACAGGCGGGGCTTTCTTT. Translation gives CASSLDIWTGGAFF.

V usage is TRBV4-1 and J usage is TRBJ2-3; 13 bases match TRBD2. From germline, CDR1 is MGHRA and CDR2 YSYEKL. Trimming cost V 1 base and J 4 bases; bases outside gene matches: 8. The CDR3 length is 18 residues. For the CDR3, the DNA is TGCGCCAGCAGCCAAGGAAAACTAGCGGGGGGGCTCGCAGATACGCAGTATTTT. Residues: CASSQGKLAGGLADTQYF.

CDR3 sequence reads: CASSQNNQPQHF. CDR3 sequence (DNA): TGTGCCAGCAGTCAGAACAATCAGCCCCAGCATTTT. This rearrangement joins TRBV27 to TRBJ1-5; D is unclear. This CDR3 region has 12 residues. The V gene's germline CDR1 is MNHEY and CDR2 SMNVEV (reference sequence). V was shortened by 5 bases and J by 3 bases, with 5 bases between the two germline ends.

Comments on this clone: The junction departs from germline at one end; a sequencing error may be responsible. The chain uses TRBV7-7 and TRBJ2-3; D is ambiguous. CDR1 and CDR2 from the germline V gene are SSHAT and FNYEAQ (reference sequence). CDR3 size: 15 residues. Written as DNA, the CDR3 is TGTGCTAGCAGCTTATACGGCGGAAGCACAGATACGCAGTATTTT. Encoded protein: CASSLYGGSTDTQYF.

The genes are TRBV15 and TRBJ1-1; D ambiguous. Per the germline V gene, CDR1 is LNHNV and CDR2 is YYDKDF (reference sequence). CDR3 size: 13 residues. V was clipped by 3 bases and J by 5 bases, with 10 bases between them. The DNA of the CDR3 is TGTGCCACCAGCAGTTATAGGAGTACTGAAGCTTTCTTT. Residues: CATSSYRSTEAFF.

V and J are TRBV29-1 and TRBJ1-4, with 9 bases identical to TRBD1. In germline, CDR1 is SQVTM, CDR2 ANQGSEA. V lost 6 bases to trimming and J lost 5 bases; unmatched junction nucleotides: 1. This CDR3 has 12 amino acids. The chain's CDR3 is CSVDRGNEKLFF. In DNA, the CDR3 is TGCAGCGTGGACAGGGGAAATGAAAAACTGTTTTTT. Full variable domain (missing parts from reference TRBV29-1 and TRBJ1-4): SAVISQKPSRDICQRGTSLTIQCQVDSQVTMMFWYRQQPGQSLTLIATANQGSEATYESGFVIDKFPISRPNLTFSTLTVSNMSPEDSSIYLCSVDRGNEKLFFGSGTQLSVL.

The gene calls are TRBV9 and TRBJ1-2; D unclear. The CDR3 consists of 14 residues. CDR1 SGDLS and CDR2 YYNGEE come from the germline V gene. V dropped 0 bases and J dropped 5 bases, with 11 bases sitting between them. The CDR3 nucleotides read TGTGCCAGCAGCGTAGGGTACAGATATTATGGCTACACCTTC. It yields the protein CASSVGYRYYGYTF.